A single sample is the source of the 25 T cell receptor beta chains below, sequenced in a study of neoadjuvant anti-PD-1 for oral cavity cancer. Profiled with immunoSEQ multiplex PCR; TCRdb holds only in-frame clones, not every one. Counted here are over 7,000 clones, approximately 82% occurring once; the ten biggest clones make up around 3.4%. This specimen was PBMCs, taken before nivolumab (anti-PD-1) treatment. Receptors were obtained from a person between 40 and 80 years old with oral cavity squamous cell carcinoma.

The chain combines TRBV27 with TRBJ1-1, with no clear D. Germline V CDR1 and CDR2: MNHEY, SMNVEV (reference sequence). There are 16 residues in the CDR3. V was cut by 2 bases and J by 0 bases, with 13 bases left in between. The CDR3 sequence: CASSLREQLMNTEAFF. DNA for the CDR3: TGTGCCAGCAGTTTAAGGGAACAGCTTATGAACACTGAAGCTTTCTTT.

The chain joins TRBV7-3 to TRBJ2-5; D is unclear. The CDR3 consists of 13 residues. Trimming stripped 5 bases from V and 2 bases from J, with 9 bases between. The germline V gene has CDR1 SGHTA and CDR2 FQGTGA. CDR3 DNA sequence: TGTGCCAGCAGCCGCTCCGGTCAAGAGACCCAGTACTTC. It yields the protein CASSRSGQETQYF.

CDR3 residues: CASSDGQSIYSNQPQHF. CDR3 nucleotides: TGTGCCAGCAGCGATGGACAATCGATCTATAGCAATCAGCCCCAGCATTTT. This rearrangement joins TRBV7-8 to TRBJ1-5, with D possibly TRBD1 on 5 matching bases. The CDR3 length is 17 residues. With 5 bases removed from V and 0 bases from J, the gap between germline ends came to 17 bases. Germline V gene lookup returns CDR1 SGHVS and CDR2 FQNEAQ.

The V call is TRBV4-1, the J call TRBJ2-7, with 7 bases matching TRBD1. Germline-derived CDR1 and CDR2 are MGHRA and YSYEKL. J was trimmed by 0 bases and V by 4 bases; bases with no gene match: 6. This CDR3 contains 15 residues. CDR3 amino acids: CASSPTGPSSYEQYF. In DNA form, the CDR3 reads TGCGCCAGCAGCCCGACAGGGCCAAGCTCCTACGAGCAGTACTTC.

This sequence joins TRBV7-8 and TRBJ1-1; weak D call: TRBD1 (6 bases). V was pared by 4 bases and J by 6 bases, with 15 bases between. Germline V CDR1 and CDR2: SGHVS, FQNEAQ. This CDR3 contains 14 residues. DNA for the CDR3: TGTGCCAGCAGCTCTTTCCGGGGGCCGGCTGAAGCTTTCTTT. This gives the protein CASSSFRGPAEAFF.

Only a few counts were recorded for this clone. The J gene is TRBJ2-5, the V gene TRBV7-2; D is perhaps TRBD1 or TRBD2 (5 bases each). V was shortened by 5 bases and J by 4 bases, with 11 bases between the two germline ends. This CDR3 has 13 residues. The germline V gene has CDR1 SGHTA and CDR2 FQGNSA. CDR3 loop: CASSSRDPETQYF. The CDR3 nucleotides read TGTGCCAGCAGCAGCAGGGACCCAGAGACCCAGTACTTC.

This sequence joins TRBV19 and TRBJ1-2; 7 bases map to TRBD1. Germline V lookup: CDR1 LNHDA, CDR2 SQIVND (reference sequence). This CDR3 comprises 17 residues. J was trimmed by 5 bases and V by 5 bases; bases with no gene match: 17. CDR3 loop: CASSPNPGQATYYGYTF. The CDR3 nucleotides are TGTGCCAGTAGTCCAAACCCAGGACAGGCGACGTATTATGGCTACACCTTC.

The chain employs TRBV5-6 and TRBJ1-2, with D unclear. Germline V gene lookup returns CDR1 SGHDT and CDR2 YYEEEE. V lost 4 bases and J lost 7, with 11 bases in between. CDR3 length: 12 amino acids. CDR3 residues: CASSLRRTGYTF. As DNA, the CDR3 is TGTGCCAGCAGCCTAAGAAGGACTGGCTACACCTTC.

The V call is TRBV5-1, the J call TRBJ1-2, with D perhaps TRBD1 (6 bases). V lost 0 bases, J lost 8 bases, and 17 bases lay in between. Per the germline V gene, CDR1 is SGHRS and CDR2 is YFSETQ. The CDR3 totals 15 residues. The CDR3, as DNA: TGCGCCAGCAGCTTGGAAGTGGGGGGCGTAAGCGGCTACACCTTC. Translation gives CASSLEVGGVSGYTF.

The chain links TRBV18 to TRBJ1-2, with D hard to call. This CDR3 is built from 13 residues. The germline V gene has CDR1 KGHSH and CDR2 LQKENI. V lost 2 bases and J lost 3, with 7 bases in between. CDR3 sequence reads: CASSPGEYYGYTF. As DNA, the CDR3 is TGTGCCAGCTCACCAGGGGAATACTATGGCTACACCTTC.

This chain uses TRBV19 with TRBJ1-5; TRBD1 is a possible D gene (5 bases). In germline, CDR1 is LNHDA, CDR2 SQIVND (reference sequence). CDR3 length: 18 amino acids. V lost 2 bases, J lost 5 bases, and 22 bases lay in between. DNA of the CDR3: TGTGCCAGTAGTATAATCGCGGCAGGGTATCGGAAGGATCAGCCCCAGCATTTT. Residues: CASSIIAAGYRKDQPQHF.

The genes are TRBV5-1 and TRBJ2-3, with 10 bases matching TRBD2. With V trimmed by 0 bases and J by 1 base, 5 bases remained unmatched. This CDR3 is built from 17 residues. Germline-derived CDR1 and CDR2 are SGHRS and YFSETQ. The CDR3, as DNA: TGCGCCAGCAGCTTGGATCCTAGCGGGGGAGGCACAGATACGCAGTATTTT. As protein: CASSLDPSGGGTDTQYF.

The V and J genes are TRBV9 and TRBJ2-5; 8 bases agree with TRBD1. Germline V CDR1 and CDR2: SGDLS, YYNGEE. This CDR3 has 15 amino acids. V gave up 3 bases and J gave up 1 base; unmatched junction bases: 5. CDR3 loop: CASSALTGAQETQYF. Written as DNA, the CDR3 is TGTGCCAGCAGCGCGTTGACAGGGGCCCAAGAGACCCAGTACTTC.

Concerning this clone: A junction end diverges from the germline sequence, so it may reflect a read error. The genes are TRBV6-1 and TRBJ1-5; D gene unclear. CDR3 length: 15 amino acids. Germline V gene sequence: CDR1 MNHNS, CDR2 SASEGT. The CDR3 region has the DNA TGTGCCAGCAGTGAATTCTGGCAGAGCAGTCAGCCCCAGCATTTT. Translating it yields CASSEFWQSSQPQHF.

The chain uses TRBV30 and TRBJ1-5; no firm D call. The CDR3 runs 12 residues. The V gene's germline CDR1 is GTSNPN and CDR2 SVGIG (reference sequence). Trimming took off 0 bases at V and 6 bases at J, with 6 bases between the two ends. The DNA for the CDR3 is TGTGCCTGGAGTGTAAATGGTCAGCCCCAGCATTTT. This encodes CAWSVNGQPQHF.

The V and J genes are TRBV11-2 and TRBJ1-2; 7 bases match TRBD1. V lost 4 bases, J lost 4 bases, and 3 bases stayed unmatched. The germline gives CDR1 SGHAT, CDR2 FQNNGV. The CDR3 totals 13 residues. The CDR3 loop is CASSSGQFYGYTF. The CDR3 nucleotides are TGTGCCAGCAGCTCGGGACAGTTCTATGGCTACACCTTC. Combining the CDR3 with reference TRBV11-2 and TRBJ1-2 gives the whole variable domain EAGVAQSPRYKIIEKRQSVAFWCNPISGHATLYWYQQILGQGPKLLIQFQNNGVVDDSQLPKDRFSAERLKGVDSTLKIQPAKLEDSAVYLCASSSGQFYGYTFGSGTRLTVV.

CDR3 nucleotide sequence: TGTGCCAGTAGCCCGTGGTTGAACACTGAAGCTTTCTTT. This gives the protein CASSPWLNTEAFF. This chain joins TRBV19 and TRBJ1-1; D not resolved. The germline V gene encodes CDR1 LNHDA and CDR2 SQIVND (reference sequence). V lost 6 bases to trimming and J lost 0 bases, with 8 bases between them. This CDR3 has 13 residues.

The V and J genes are TRBV4-2 and TRBJ1-2; 8 bases align to TRBD1. The V segment lost 1 base and the J segment 6 bases; nucleotides outside the gene matches: 13. The germline V gene has CDR1 LGHNA and CDR2 YNFKEQ. The CDR3 is 17 amino acids. The CDR3 sequence is CASSQVWAGQGSHGYTF. As DNA, the CDR3 is TGTGCCAGCAGCCAAGTTTGGGCCGGACAGGGATCCCATGGCTACACCTTC.

The chain recombines TRBV6-5 with TRBJ2-7; 11 bases are shared with TRBD1. V was clipped by 6 bases and J by 2 bases; unmatched bases: 3. CDR1 and CDR2 from the germline V gene are MNHEY and SVGAGI. The CDR3 sequence is 14 residues long. CDR3 coding DNA: TGTGCCAGCAGACGGGACAGGGGGGCCTACGAGCAGTACTTC. Translated: CASRRDRGAYEQYF.

The V call is TRBV9, the J call TRBJ1-6, with 9 bases fitting TRBD1. The CDR3 runs to 14 residues. The V gene end was trimmed by 4 bases and the J gene end by 9 bases; junction bases not matched to a gene: 5. Germline assignment: CDR1 SGDLS and CDR2 YYNGEE. CDR3: CASSPTGGSSPLHF. CDR3 DNA: TGTGCCAGCAGCCCAACAGGGGGCTCTTCACCCCTCCACTTT.

V gene TRBV29-1 combines with J gene TRBJ2-6; TRBD1 or TRBD2 may be the D gene (5 bases each). Germline CDR1 reads SQVTM; CDR2 reads ANQGSEA. The CDR3 is 13 residues long. V was clipped by 7 bases and J by 4 bases, with 11 bases between them. CDR3 sequence: CSAAGTGANVLTF. The CDR3 coding sequence is TGCAGCGCCGCAGGGACCGGGGCCAACGTCCTGACTTTC. The whole variable domain, remainder taken from reference TRBV29-1 and TRBJ2-6, is SAVISQKPSRDICQRGTSLTIQCQVDSQVTMMFWYRQQPGQSLTLIATANQGSEATYESGFVIDKFPISRPNLTFSTLTVSNMSPEDSSIYLCSAAGTGANVLTFGAGSRLTVL.

The chain has TRBV30 and TRBJ2-5; tentative D call: TRBD2 (6 bases). V shed 8 bases and J shed 3 bases, with 16 bases lying between them. In germline, CDR1 is GTSNPN, CDR2 SVGIG (reference sequence). The CDR3 loop spans 13 amino acids. The CDR3 loop is CARRGSGEETQYF. The CDR3 region has the DNA TGTGCCCGTCGGGGTTCGGGGGAAGAGACCCAGTACTTC.

The gene calls are TRBV4-3 and TRBJ2-2, with TRBD1 matching over 7 bases. V trimming: 0 bases; J trimming: 9 bases; junction bases outside the gene matches: 7. The germline V gene has CDR1 LGHNA and CDR2 YSLEER. CDR3 length equals 15 residues. The CDR3 reads CASSQETGNVWELFF. The CDR3 DNA reads as TGCGCCAGCAGCCAAGAGACAGGGAACGTGTGGGAGCTGTTTTTT.

The J gene is TRBJ2-3, the V gene TRBV5-1; D gene ambiguous. This CDR3 has 15 amino acids. Germline V gene data show CDR1 as SGHRS and CDR2 as YFSETQ. V lost 2 bases and J 0 bases, leaving 10 bases between the germline ends. The DNA of the CDR3 is TGCGCCAGCAGCTTAGTAATCTCTAGCACAGATACGCAGTATTTT. It codes for CASSLVISSTDTQYF.

In DNA form, the CDR3 reads TGTGCCAGCTCACTTGGGGGCCCAGAGACCCAGTACTTC. It is translated as CASSLGGPETQYF. The chain is built from TRBV18 and TRBJ2-5; the D gene is possibly TRBD1 (6 bases). V lost 4 bases and J 4 bases, leaving 10 bases between the germline ends. The CDR3 totals 13 residues. The germline V gene encodes CDR1 KGHSH and CDR2 LQKENI.